This entry is about one T cell receptor (beta chain). Participant ages covered about 18 to 89 years across 20 to 25 US areas. TCRdb keeps only in-frame clones here, not all; method: immunoSEQ multiplex PCR. Of 150,000 to 250,000 clones listed, about 86% are singletons. This sample stems from a study of blood T cell repertoires in COVID-19. Across the study: Sample material is recorded as cDNA or gDNA derived from T cells, B-cell-depleted T cells, or PBMCs.

Germline assignment: CDR1 SGHRS and CDR2 YFSETQ. The length of the CDR3 is 13 residues. Trimming took off 4 bases at V and 5 bases at J, with 12 bases between the two ends. The chain carries TRBV5-1 and TRBJ1-2, with D uncertain. Sequenced sample: PBMCs or T cells enriched from blood (not recorded which). The sequence derives from a man in his forties who had recovered from COVID-19. Here the CDR3 DNA reads TGCGCCAGCAGCCCGAGGGAATATTATGGCTACACCTTC. The encoded protein is CASSPREYYGYTF.